Each of the 27 T cell receptor beta chains below was sequenced from the same sample in a study of PD-1 blockade in classical Hodgkin lymphoma. Each patient's relapse followed autologous stem cell transplantation, and brentuximab vedotin exposure varied. Profiled with immunoSEQ multiplex PCR; TCRdb holds only in-frame clones, not every one. The table shows 15,000 or so clones, with approximately 58% occurring only once. Sequences were derived from peripheral blood mononuclear cells (PBMCs), sampled at baseline. The receptors come from a human donor with classical Hodgkin lymphoma.

This clone was seen a few times. The V and J genes are TRBV29-1 and TRBJ2-3, with D unresolved. V gave up 2 bases and J gave up 9 bases, with 6 bases separating them. Germline-derived CDR1 and CDR2 are SQVTM and ANQGSEA. The CDR3 sequence is 10 residues long. The CDR3 reads CSVETQTQYF. In nucleotides, the CDR3 is TGCAGCGTTGAAACGCAGACGCAGTATTTT.

In DNA, the CDR3 is TGTGCCAGCAGCTTAGCTCAGGGGGCTCATGAGCAGTTCTTC. It specifies CASSLAQGAHEQFF. The rearrangement uses TRBV11-2 and TRBJ2-1; 8 bases map to TRBD1. With V trimmed by 1 base and J by 8 bases, 4 bases remained unmatched. The germline V gene has CDR1 SGHAT and CDR2 FQNNGV. There are 14 residues in the CDR3.

V and J are TRBV9 and TRBJ1-1; D remains unclear. The CDR3 is 15 amino acids. Germline CDR1 reads SGDLS; CDR2 reads YYNGEE. The V and J ends lost 0 bases and 0 bases respectively, with 9 bases between them. Written as DNA, the CDR3 is TGTGCCAGCAGCGTAGACGCAGAGCTGAACACTGAAGCTTTCTTT. As protein: CASSVDAELNTEAFF.

The J gene is TRBJ1-1, the V gene TRBV14; D perhaps matches TRBD1 (6 bases). The CDR3 consists of 13 residues. Deletions cut 5 bases from V and 3 bases from J, with 10 bases between. Germline assignment: CDR1 SGHDN and CDR2 FVKESK. The CDR3 spells CASSLQGYTEAFF. The CDR3 bases are TGTGCCAGCAGCTTACAGGGATACACTGAAGCTTTCTTT.

The chain is built from TRBV6-1 and TRBJ2-7; D may match TRBD1 or TRBD2 (7 bases each). The CDR3 has 13 amino acids. The germline CDR1 and CDR2 sequences are MNHNS and SASEGT. The V and J ends lost 6 bases and 5 bases respectively, with 14 bases between them. The CDR3 loop reads CASRLQGRDEQYF. In nucleotides, the CDR3 is TGTGCCAGCAGATTACAGGGGAGGGACGAGCAGTACTTC.

The chain is built from TRBV7-2 and TRBJ2-3; the match to TRBD2 covers 7 bases. Germline CDR1 reads SGHTA; CDR2 reads FQGNSA. The V segment lost 1 base and the J segment 7 bases; nucleotides outside the gene matches: 11. This CDR3 has 16 residues. CDR3 DNA: TGTGCCAGCAGCTTAGTTGTGGGGGGAGGGGAAAATACGCAGTATTTT. Protein: CASSLVVGGGENTQYF.

The chain couples TRBV2 to TRBJ2-3, with TRBD2 matching 8 bases. The CDR3 is 14 residues long. The V gene end was trimmed by 8 bases and the J gene end by 6 bases; junction bases not matched to a gene: 10. Per germline, CDR1 SNHLY and CDR2 FYNNEI. The CDR3 DNA sequence: TGTGCCAGCTTTAGCGGGATTAACACGGATACGCAGTATTTT. This translates into CASFSGINTDTQYF.

This clone was observed once. The J gene is TRBJ1-1, the V gene TRBV11-3, with 7 bases identical to TRBD1. CDR3 length equals 14 residues. V trimming: 5 bases; J trimming: 1 base; junction bases outside the gene matches: 4. Germline V gene sequence: CDR1 SGHNT, CDR2 YENEEA. The chain's CDR3 is CASSRQGPNTEAFF. In nucleotides, the CDR3 is TGTGCCAGCAGCAGACAGGGACCGAACACTGAAGCTTTCTTT.

The chain carries TRBV20-1 and TRBJ1-1; unclear D gene. Germline V gene lookup returns CDR1 DFQATT and CDR2 SNEGSKA (reference sequence). V gave up 4 bases and J gave up 3 bases, with 6 bases separating them. CDR3 length: 11 amino acids. The CDR3 sequence is CSATLDTEAFF. CDR3 nucleotides: TGCAGTGCTACCTTAGACACTGAAGCTTTCTTT.

This sequence joins TRBV14 and TRBJ2-3; D possibly corresponds to TRBD1 (5 bases). Trimming cost V 3 bases and J 1 base, with 11 bases left between them. The germline V gene encodes CDR1 SGHDN and CDR2 FVKESK. This CDR3 region has 15 residues. The CDR3 region is CASSHLSTGTDTQYF. In nucleotides, the CDR3 is TGTGCCAGCAGCCACCTTTCGACAGGCACAGATACGCAGTATTTT.

The gene calls are TRBV7-9 and TRBJ2-7, with D perhaps being TRBD1 or TRBD2 (7 bases each). The CDR3 runs to 15 residues. V lost 3 bases to trimming and J lost 5 bases, with 17 bases between them. The germline gives CDR1 SEHNR, CDR2 FQNEAQ (reference sequence). This chain's CDR3 is CASSFWAGGEDEQYF. In DNA, the CDR3 is TGTGCCAGCAGCTTTTGGGCAGGGGGGGAGGACGAGCAGTACTTC.

This clone was recorded a few times. The chain links TRBV18 to TRBJ2-1; D could derive from TRBD1 or TRBD2 (5 bases each). Trimming removed 2 bases at V and 2 bases at J, with 10 bases between. Germline CDR1 is KGHSH and CDR2 is LQKENI. The CDR3 spans 15 residues. The CDR3 spells CASSPGDVAYNEQFF. The CDR3 DNA is TGTGCCAGCTCACCAGGGGACGTTGCCTACAATGAGCAGTTCTTC.

In its sample, this clone was seen a few times. The V call is TRBV5-1, the J call TRBJ1-3, with TRBD1 matching over 8 bases. The CDR3 is made up of 15 amino acids. The germline V gene encodes CDR1 SGHRS and CDR2 YFSETQ. J gave up 4 bases and V 4 bases, and 7 bases lay outside the gene matches. This CDR3 is CASSGGQATGNTIYF. The DNA of the CDR3 is TGCGCCAGCAGCGGGGGACAGGCTACGGGAAACACCATATATTTT.

This rearrangement joins TRBV29-1 to TRBJ2-7; unclear D gene. The V end lost 3 bases, the J end lost 9 bases, and 18 bases lay between the germline ends. Germline V CDR1 and CDR2: SQVTM, ANQGSEA. The CDR3 is 13 residues long. The DNA for the CDR3 is TGCAGCGTTGAGTTTGGCCCGCCGGTTGGGCAGTACTTC. Residues: CSVEFGPPVGQYF.

The rearrangement uses TRBV7-9 and TRBJ2-1; TRBD2 aligns across 7 bases. Losses at the gene ends were 5 bases for V and 5 bases for J; bases not matched to a gene: 9. The CDR3 is made up of 15 amino acids. Germline CDR1 and CDR2: SEHNR and FQNEAQ (reference sequence). CDR3 DNA: TGTGCCAGCAGCCAAGGGTGGGAGGGAAACAATGAGCAGTTCTTC. It yields the protein CASSQGWEGNNEQFF.

The chain links TRBV5-1 to TRBJ2-3, with TRBD2 matching 9 bases. Germline-derived CDR1 and CDR2 are SGHRS and YFSETQ. Trimming cost V 0 bases and J 4 bases; bases outside gene matches: 3. The CDR3 spans 15 residues. CDR3 coding DNA: TGCGCCAGCAGCTTGGAGGTAGCGGGAGCAGATACGCAGTATTTT. Amino acids: CASSLEVAGADTQYF.

In its sample, this clone was seen a few times. This chain joins TRBV10-3 and TRBJ1-1, with TRBD1 matching over 9 bases. This CDR3 has 13 amino acids. V trimming: 6 bases; J trimming: 5 bases; junction bases outside the gene matches: 4. Per the germline V gene, CDR1 is ENHRY and CDR2 is SYGVKD. For the CDR3, the DNA is TGTGCCATCAGCGACAGGGGGGGGACTGAAGCTTTCTTT. It specifies CAISDRGGTEAFF.

CDR3 sequence (DNA): TGTGCCAGCAGGCGGACAGGGGGCACTGAAGCTTTCTTT. This encodes CASRRTGGTEAFF. V gene TRBV28 combines with J gene TRBJ1-1; 10 positions agree with TRBD1. This CDR3 has 13 residues. The junction had 2 bases not matched to a gene; V was cut back by 6 bases and J by 4 bases. Germline loops: CDR1 MDHEN, CDR2 SYDVKM.

This clone is judged large. Different DNA sequences within this sample yield the same CDR3. The CDR3 bases are TGTGCCAGTAGTATAGTGCCTAGCGGGAACAATGAGCAGTTCTTC. Protein sequence: CASSIVPSGNNEQFF. The rearrangement uses TRBV19 and TRBJ2-1; 9 bases line up with TRBD2. V shed 1 base, J shed 5 bases, and the junction held 3 bases outside the gene matches. Germline V gene sequence: CDR1 LNHDA, CDR2 SQIVND (reference sequence). This CDR3 is built from 15 residues. Full variable domain (rest looked up from reference TRBV19 and TRBJ2-1): DGGITQSPKYLFRKEGQNVTLSCEQNLNHDAMYWYRQDPGQGLRLIYYSQIVNDFQKGDIAEGYSVSREKKESFPLTVTSAQKNPTAFYLCASSIVPSGNNEQFFGPGTRLTVL.

Only a few counts were recorded for this clone. This sequence joins TRBV18 and TRBJ1-2; 7 bases fit TRBD1. With 3 bases clipped from V and 6 bases from J, the junction kept 10 bases outside the gene matches. The CDR3 is 15 amino acids. Per the germline V gene, CDR1 is KGHSH and CDR2 is LQKENI. CDR3 DNA sequence: TGTGCCAGCTCACCCCCTCCCGACAGGGCCCATGGCTACACCTTC. It translates to CASSPPPDRAHGYTF.

In this sample, this clone turned up a few times. The sample carries other DNA sequences with the same CDR3. The chain links TRBV7-9 to TRBJ2-7, with a possible D match to TRBD2 (5 bases). The CDR3 contains 14 residues. Germline CDR1 SEHNR, CDR2 FQNEAQ (reference sequence). V gave up 4 bases and J gave up 2 bases, with 12 bases separating them. The chain's CDR3 is CASSSHGDPYEQYF. The CDR3 region has the DNA TGTGCCAGCAGCTCCCACGGGGATCCCTACGAGCAGTACTTC. Using reference TRBV7-9 and TRBJ2-7 for the parts outside the CDR3, the full variable domain is DTGVSQNPRHKITKRGQNVTFRCDPISEHNRLYWYRQTLGQGPEFLTYFQNEAQLEKSRLLSDRFSAERPKGSFSTLEIQRTEQGDSAMYLCASSSHGDPYEQYFGPGTRLTVT.

The V and J genes are TRBV6-6 and TRBJ2-1; D may be TRBD2 (6 bases). Trimming took off 2 bases at V and 6 bases at J, with 11 bases between the two ends. Germline-derived CDR1 and CDR2 are MNHNY and SVGAGI (reference sequence). This CDR3 comprises 14 residues. CDR3 residues: CASSYPRAGNEQFF. The CDR3 nucleotides read TGTGCCAGCAGTTACCCGCGAGCGGGCAATGAGCAGTTCTTC.

In its sample, this clone was seen a few times. Different DNA sequences within this sample yield the same CDR3. The chain uses TRBV15 and TRBJ1-1, with D possibly being TRBD1 (5 bases). The CDR3 is 15 residues long. V gave up 5 bases and J gave up 2 bases, with 15 bases separating them. Looked up from germline, CDR1 is LNHNV and CDR2 is YYDKDF (reference sequence). CDR3 residues: CATSQRARANTEAFF. CDR3 coding DNA: TGTGCCACCAGCCAAAGAGCCAGGGCTAACACTGAAGCTTTCTTT.

The rearrangement links TRBV7-9 to TRBJ2-7; 9 positions agree with TRBD2. CDR1 SEHNR and CDR2 FQNEAQ come from the germline V gene (reference sequence). J gave up 4 bases and V 5 bases, and 9 bases lay outside the gene matches. This CDR3 has 15 residues. The CDR3, as DNA: TGTGCCAGCAGCCCACCGGGTAGCGGGAGTTACGAGCAGTACTTC. Amino acid sequence: CASSPPGSGSYEQYF.

The chain combines TRBV5-6 with TRBJ1-2; 8 nucleotides match TRBD1. The V gene end was trimmed by 4 bases and the J gene end by 1 base; junction bases not matched to a gene: 9. CDR3 length equals 16 residues. The germline CDR1 and CDR2 sequences are SGHDT and YYEEEE. This chain's CDR3 is CASSRDRGGSNYGYTF. CDR3 in DNA: TGTGCCAGCAGCCGCGACAGGGGCGGAAGTAACTATGGCTACACCTTC. The variable domain in full, with the rest retrieved from reference TRBV5-6 and TRBJ1-2, is DAGVTQSPTHLIKTRGQQVTLRCSPKSGHDTVSWYQQALGQGPQFIFQYYEEEERQRGNFPDRFSGHQFPNYSSELNVNALLLGDSALYLCASSRDRGGSNYGYTFGSGTRLTVV.

J is TRBJ2-2 and V is TRBV5-8; no firm D call. CDR1 SGHTS and CDR2 YDEGEE come from the germline V gene. This CDR3 spans 14 amino acids. Trimming cost V 3 bases and J 2 bases, with 8 bases left between them. The CDR3 region is CASSWEPNTGELFF. CDR3 in DNA: TGTGCCAGCAGCTGGGAACCCAACACCGGGGAGCTGTTTTTT.

The CDR3 DNA reads as TGTGCCAGCAGTTTGATTCAGGGGGAAACTGAAGCTTTCTTT. Its translation is CASSLIQGETEAFF. This rearrangement joins TRBV28 to TRBJ1-1; 7 bases agree with TRBD1. The CDR3 is 14 residues long. J was trimmed by 5 bases and V by 3 bases; bases with no gene match: 6. Germline loops: CDR1 MDHEN, CDR2 SYDVKM.